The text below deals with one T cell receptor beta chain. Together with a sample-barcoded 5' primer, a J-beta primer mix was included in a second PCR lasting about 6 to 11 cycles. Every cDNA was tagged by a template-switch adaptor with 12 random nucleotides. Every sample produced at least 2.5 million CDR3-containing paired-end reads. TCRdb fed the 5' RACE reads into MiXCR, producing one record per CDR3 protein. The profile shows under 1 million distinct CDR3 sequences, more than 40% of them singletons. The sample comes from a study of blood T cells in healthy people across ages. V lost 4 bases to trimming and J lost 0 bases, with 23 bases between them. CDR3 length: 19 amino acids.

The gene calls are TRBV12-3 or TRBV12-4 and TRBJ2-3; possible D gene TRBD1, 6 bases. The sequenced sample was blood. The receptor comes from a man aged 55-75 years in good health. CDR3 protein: CASSSPLPGERVSTDTQYF. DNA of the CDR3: TGTGCCAGCAGTTCGCCCCTCCCAGGGGAGAGAGTTAGCACAGATACGCAGTATTTT.